This T cell receptor beta chain was documented in a study of T cell responses to AZD1222 COVID-19 vaccine. The study, taken as a whole, reports: A mostly white British donor set with more females was recruited, and clonal diversity was possibly underestimated. Repertoires were sampled only after the peak T cell response. Baseline seropositives among AZD1222 recipients totaled only five or six. Among spike-specific TCRs, nearly half reportedly target unmutated variant regions.

The CDR3 runs 15 residues. Germline CDR1 is LNHDA and CDR2 is SQIVND (reference sequence). The V segment lost 6 bases and the J segment 0 bases; nucleotides outside the gene matches: 7. Repertoires were generated with immunoSEQ multiplex PCR, while TCRdb's copy carries only in-frame clones and drops some. The data show over 45,000 clones, roughly 87% seen once. In regard to this clone: Its antigen is not known.

The source material was peripheral blood, sampled on day 0 of AZD1222 vaccination. The source of this sequence is an adult in good health. The V and J genes are TRBV19 and TRBJ2-7; TRBD2 matches at 8 bases. The CDR3, as DNA: TGTGCCAGTAGCTACATAGCGGGAAGCTCCTACGAGCAGTACTTC. Protein sequence: CASSYIAGSSYEQYF.